The 17 T cell receptor beta chains given below trace back to one sample, sequenced in a study of cytomegalovirus exposure and HLA in healthy donors. Sequencing used immunoSEQ multiplex PCR; TCRdb keeps in-frame clones, though not all of them. The sample carries about 120,000 clones, roughly 95% recorded once. The source material was PBMCs. The source of these receptors is a young man in good health and CMV-seronegative.

This rearrangement joins TRBV7-9 to TRBJ1-1; D is unresolved. Trimming took 4 bases from V and 2 from J, leaving 11 bases between them. The CDR3 has 14 residues. CDR1 SEHNR and CDR2 FQNEAQ come from the germline V gene (reference sequence). DNA for the CDR3: TGTGCCAGCAGCTCCGCGACTGGCAACACTGAAGCTTTCTTT. Protein: CASSSATGNTEAFF.

V usage is TRBV5-1 and J usage is TRBJ2-7, with 10 bases matching TRBD1. The germline gives CDR1 SGHRS, CDR2 YFSETQ. The CDR3 is 15 residues long. Trimming at V came to 2 bases and at J to 5 bases, leaving 7 bases not matched to a gene. CDR3 in DNA: TGCGCCAGCAGCTTTAGGGACAGGGGCTCAAACGAGCAGTACTTC. This gives the protein CASSFRDRGSNEQYF.

Remarks on this clone: The sample contains more than one DNA sequence encoding this CDR3. V and J are TRBV30 and TRBJ1-5, with a possible D match to TRBD1 (6 bases). Germline V lookup: CDR1 GTSNPN, CDR2 SVGIG (reference sequence). CDR3 length: 14 residues. Trimming removed 0 bases at V and 2 bases at J, with 8 bases between. CDR3 sequence: CAWSVKGGNQPQHF. The CDR3 coding sequence is TGTGCCTGGAGTGTTAAGGGGGGCAATCAGCCCCAGCATTTT.

CDR3 sequence (DNA): TGTGCCAGCAGCCAGTTCAGAACCTACGAGCAGTACTTC. It is translated as CASSQFRTYEQYF. V and J are TRBV4-2 and TRBJ2-7; D remains unclear. This CDR3 has 13 amino acids. The V gene lost 3 bases and the J gene lost 2 bases, with 8 bases spanning the gap. The V gene's germline CDR1 is LGHNA and CDR2 YNFKEQ.

The chain combines TRBV5-4 with TRBJ2-7; TRBD2 aligns across 8 bases. This CDR3 comprises 13 residues. Per germline, CDR1 SGHNT and CDR2 YYREEE (reference sequence). Germline trimming cut 4 bases from V and 5 bases from J; bases unmatched to any gene: 5. This CDR3 is CASSPWTSHEQYF. CDR3 nucleotide sequence: TGTGCCAGCAGCCCCTGGACTAGCCACGAGCAGTACTTC.

V and J are TRBV27 and TRBJ1-6, with D tentatively TRBD1 (5 bases). CDR3 length: 14 residues. V was pared by 7 bases and J by 8 bases, with 15 bases between. Germline V lookup: CDR1 MNHEY, CDR2 SMNVEV (reference sequence). The CDR3 DNA sequence: TGTGCCAGCACCCGGGGGGGAGAATATTCACCCCTCCACTTT. Amino acids: CASTRGGEYSPLHF.

The chain uses TRBV21-1 and TRBJ2-7; the DNA was not compared with TRBD2, the D call given in the table. TRBV21-1 is termed a pseudogene. This CDR3 has 17 amino acids. The CDR3 DNA sequence: TGTGCCAGCAGCGCGCCTAGCGGGAGGGCCGACTCCTACGAGCAGTACTTC. It translates to CASSAPSGRADSYEQYF.

J is TRBJ2-1 and V is TRBV2; maybe TRBD1 (5 bases). With 5 bases removed from V and 3 bases from J, the gap between germline ends came to 17 bases. The CDR3 length is 16 residues. The germline gives CDR1 SNHLY, CDR2 FYNNEI. CDR3 DNA: TGTGCCAGCAGTTACTCTGGGCAGGGTTTCTACAATGAGCAGTTCTTC. Protein product: CASSYSGQGFYNEQFF.

The rearrangement uses TRBV11-3 and TRBJ2-3, with 12 positions matching TRBD2. The germline V gene has CDR1 SGHNT and CDR2 YENEEA. J was trimmed by 2 bases and V by 2 bases; bases with no gene match: 11. The CDR3 extends over 19 amino acids. CDR3: CASSLTRLAGESFTDTQYF. CDR3 nucleotide sequence: TGTGCCAGCAGCTTAACTCGACTAGCGGGAGAATCATTCACAGATACGCAGTATTTT. Complete variable domain (other parts from reference TRBV11-3 and TRBJ2-3): EAGVVQSPRYKIIEKKQPVAFWCNPISGHNTLYWYLQNLGQGPELLIRYENEEAVDDSQLPKDRFSAERLKGVDSTLKIQPAELGDSAVYLCASSLTRLAGESFTDTQYFGPGTRLTVL.

This clone is a singleton in its sample. The J gene is TRBJ1-1, the V gene TRBV19; D may be TRBD1 (6 bases). Germline V CDR1 and CDR2: LNHDA, SQIVND (reference sequence). This CDR3 contains 14 residues. V lost 3 bases, J lost 1 base, and 9 bases lay in between. CDR3 in DNA: TGTGCCAGTAGTATTGTACAGGGGAACACTGAAGCTTTCTTT. Amino acids: CASSIVQGNTEAFF. Full variable domain (rest looked up from reference TRBV19 and TRBJ1-1): DGGITQSPKYLFRKEGQNVTLSCEQNLNHDAMYWYRQDPGQGLRLIYYSQIVNDFQKGDIAEGYSVSREKKESFPLTVTSAQKNPTAFYLCASSIVQGNTEAFFGQGTRLTVV.

The chain carries TRBV4-2 and TRBJ1-2, with TRBD1 identical over 7 bases. V was pared by 3 bases and J by 2 bases, with 6 bases of the junction left unmatched. The CDR3 spans 15 residues. Germline-derived CDR1 and CDR2 are LGHNA and YNFKEQ. The CDR3 nucleotides are TGTGCCAGCAGCCAGGCCGGGACAGACAACTATGGCTACACCTTC. Its translation is CASSQAGTDNYGYTF.

This clone was detected once. CDR3 nucleotides: TGTGCCAGCAGTACACCCGGGACAGGACCCAATGGCTACACCTTC. Translation: CASSTPGTGPNGYTF. The rearrangement uses TRBV25-1 and TRBJ1-2, with TRBD1 identical over 8 bases. Trimming at V came to 5 bases and at J to 6 bases, leaving 11 bases not matched to a gene. This CDR3 region has 15 residues. Germline CDR1 MGHDK, CDR2 SYGVNS.

V is TRBV7-9 and J is TRBJ2-1; D is undetermined. Germline V lookup: CDR1 SEHNR, CDR2 FQNEAQ (reference sequence). This CDR3 is built from 15 residues. Trimming left V 2 bases short and J 0 bases short, with 8 bases between. The CDR3 DNA sequence: TGTGCCAGCAGCTTATGGCGGAGCTCCTACAATGAGCAGTTCTTC. Its protein is CASSLWRSSYNEQFF.

The chain has TRBV9 and TRBJ2-2; 11 bases are a match to TRBD2. Germline V gene sequence: CDR1 SGDLS, CDR2 YYNGEE. J gave up 2 bases and V 1 base, and 4 bases lay outside the gene matches. The CDR3 runs 17 residues. In DNA form, the CDR3 reads TGTGCCAGCAGCGTAAGTCTAGCGGGAGGTAACACCGGGGAGCTGTTTTTT. This gives the protein CASSVSLAGGNTGELFF.

The chain employs TRBV10-3 and TRBJ1-1; 7 bases align to TRBD1. The CDR3 is made up of 14 amino acids. Germline values: CDR1 ENHRY, CDR2 SYGVKD. V was pared by 5 bases and J by 5 bases, with 8 bases of the junction left unmatched. CDR3 amino acids: CAISKGTEVTEAFF. Here the CDR3 DNA reads TGTGCCATCAGTAAAGGGACAGAGGTGACTGAAGCTTTCTTT.

Comments on this clone: Distinct nucleotide sequences in the sample also encode this CDR3. The chain uses TRBV27 and TRBJ1-5, with D possibly being TRBD1 (5 bases). The CDR3 is made up of 12 amino acids. V lost 2 bases to trimming and J lost 6 bases, with 5 bases between them. In germline, CDR1 is MNHEY, CDR2 SMNVEV (reference sequence). The CDR3 spells CASSLRGQPQHF. DNA for the CDR3: TGTGCCAGCAGTTTAAGGGGTCAGCCCCAGCATTTT.

The rearrangement joins TRBV19 to TRBJ1-2; 9 nucleotides align to TRBD1. CDR1 is LNHDA, CDR2 SQIVND, per germline (reference sequence). V was pared by 3 bases and J by 2 bases, with 1 base of the junction left unmatched. CDR3 size: 14 residues. In DNA, the CDR3 is TGTGCCAGTAGTATCACAGGGGGCAACTATGGCTACACCTTC. This gives the protein CASSITGGNYGYTF.